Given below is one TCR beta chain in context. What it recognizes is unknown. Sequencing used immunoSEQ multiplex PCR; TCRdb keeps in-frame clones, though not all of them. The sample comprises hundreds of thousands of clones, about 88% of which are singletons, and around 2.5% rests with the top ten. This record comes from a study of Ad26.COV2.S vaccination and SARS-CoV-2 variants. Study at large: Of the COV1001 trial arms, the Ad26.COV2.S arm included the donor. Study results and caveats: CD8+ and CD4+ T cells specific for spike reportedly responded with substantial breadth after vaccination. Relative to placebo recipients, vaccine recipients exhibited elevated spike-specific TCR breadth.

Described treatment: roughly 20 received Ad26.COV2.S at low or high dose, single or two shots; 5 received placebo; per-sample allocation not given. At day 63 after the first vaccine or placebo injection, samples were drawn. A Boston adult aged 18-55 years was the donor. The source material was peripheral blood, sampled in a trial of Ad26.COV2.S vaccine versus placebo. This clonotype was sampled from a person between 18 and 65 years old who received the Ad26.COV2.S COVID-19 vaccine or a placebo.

The CDR3 spells CASSVMERTGGYTF. In DNA, the CDR3 is TGTGCCAGCAGCGTAATGGAGCGTACGGGGGGCTACACCTTC. The chain links TRBV9 to TRBJ1-2; D not resolved. V lost 1 base and J lost 8, with 15 bases in between. The V gene's germline CDR1 is SGDLS and CDR2 YYNGEE. The CDR3 contains 14 residues.